Sequencing of this T cell receptor (beta chain) was carried out in a study of radiation and T cells in renal cell carcinoma. Some clones are missing from TCRdb's copy, which holds only in-frame ones; the method was immunoSEQ multiplex PCR. The sample shows about 24,000 clones, 55% to 70% of them seen only once. As for treatment: treatment-naive control, cytoreductive nephrectomy. Control samples are tumors resected by cytoreductive nephrectomy without prior radiation. Clear cell pathology was present in this patient's renal cell carcinoma. Control tumors came from a handful of females and about ten males, aged roughly 35 to 90. Germline V gene lookup returns CDR1 SEHNR and CDR2 FQNEAQ (reference sequence). The CDR3 runs 11 residues. The V gene lost 6 bases and the J gene lost 5 bases, with 7 bases spanning the gap. By sample fraction, this clone is medium-sized.

This clonotype was sampled from a man aged 40-50 years with renal cell carcinoma. The specimen was tumor tissue, collected from a patient whose treatment was nephrectomy without radiotherapy. This rearrangement joins TRBV7-9 to TRBJ1-1; weak D call: TRBD1 (6 bases). The CDR3 DNA reads TGTGCCAGCAGGAGGGGGACTGAAGCTTTCTTT. Translating it yields CASRRGTEAFF.